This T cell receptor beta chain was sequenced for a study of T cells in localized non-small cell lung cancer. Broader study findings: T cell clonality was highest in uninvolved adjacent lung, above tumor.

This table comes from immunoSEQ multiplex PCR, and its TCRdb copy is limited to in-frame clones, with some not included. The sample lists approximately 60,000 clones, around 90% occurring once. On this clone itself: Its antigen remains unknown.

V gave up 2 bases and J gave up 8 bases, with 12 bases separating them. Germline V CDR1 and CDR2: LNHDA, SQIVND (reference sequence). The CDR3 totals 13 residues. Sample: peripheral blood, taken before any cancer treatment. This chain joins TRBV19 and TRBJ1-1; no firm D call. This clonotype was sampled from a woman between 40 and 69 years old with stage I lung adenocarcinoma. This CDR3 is CASSISVGMEAFF. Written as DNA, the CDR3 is TGTGCCAGTAGTATATCGGTCGGGATGGAAGCTTTCTTT.